This TCR beta chain appears in the sequencing data of a study of regulatory T cells in long-lasting Graves disease. Study-level background: Prior antithyroid drug treatment in newly diagnosed Graves' patients lasted under 3 months.

This clonotype was counted ten times or more. Time point denoted: newly diagnosed GD, antithyroid drugs for less than 3 months. The authors made the TCR library using RNA they extracted from PBMCs. The CDR3 has 14 amino acids. Trimming shortened V by 2 bases and J by 2 bases, and 9 bases separated the two germline ends. Germline lookup yields CDR1 SGHRS and CDR2 YFSETQ. TCR beta libraries were built with iRepertoire HTBI primers and Arm-PCR of CDR3 regions. TCRdb fed the multiplex PCR reads into MiXCR, producing one record per CDR3 protein. The table lists about 440,000 distinct CDR3 sequences, approximately 15% of them singletons. The same specimen was also included in a second study, on T cells in Graves' hyperthyroidism and ophthalmopathy. According to that study: Using 13 V-J features, a model discriminated ophthalmopathy from stable hyperthyroidism.

The source of this sequence is a woman aged 25 to 39 with Graves disease. Sequencing used peripheral blood mononuclear cells (PBMCs), obtained at new diagnosis, from a patient treated with antithyroid drugs. V is TRBV5-1 and J is TRBJ2-3; D unresolved. CDR3 coding DNA: TGCGCCAGCAGCTTCTACCTTCCCACAGATACGCAGTATTTT. This translates into CASSFYLPTDTQYF.